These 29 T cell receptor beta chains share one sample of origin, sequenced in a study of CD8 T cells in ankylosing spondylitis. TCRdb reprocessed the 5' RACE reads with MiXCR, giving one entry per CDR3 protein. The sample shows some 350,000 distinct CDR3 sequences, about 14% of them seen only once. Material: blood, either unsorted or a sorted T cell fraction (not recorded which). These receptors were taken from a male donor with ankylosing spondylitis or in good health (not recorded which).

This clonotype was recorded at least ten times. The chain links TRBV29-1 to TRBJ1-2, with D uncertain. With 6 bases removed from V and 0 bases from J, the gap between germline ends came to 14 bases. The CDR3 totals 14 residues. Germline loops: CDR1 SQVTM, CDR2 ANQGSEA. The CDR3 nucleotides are TGCAGCGTCCCTCGGTTTAGGGCTAACTATGGCTACACCTTC. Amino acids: CSVPRFRANYGYTF.

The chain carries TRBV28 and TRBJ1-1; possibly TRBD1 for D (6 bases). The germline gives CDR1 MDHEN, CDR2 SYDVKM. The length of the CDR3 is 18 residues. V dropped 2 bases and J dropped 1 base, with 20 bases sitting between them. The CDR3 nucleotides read TGTGCCAGCAGTTTACTCCGCGGGGGCGTATCAGCGAACACTGAAGCTTTCTTT. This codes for CASSLLRGGVSANTEAFF.

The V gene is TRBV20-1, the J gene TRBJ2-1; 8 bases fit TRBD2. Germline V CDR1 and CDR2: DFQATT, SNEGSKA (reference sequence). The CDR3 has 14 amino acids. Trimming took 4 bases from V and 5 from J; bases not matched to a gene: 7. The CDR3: CSATGTSGDNEQFF. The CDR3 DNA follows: TGCAGTGCTACGGGGACTAGTGGAGACAATGAGCAGTTCTTC.

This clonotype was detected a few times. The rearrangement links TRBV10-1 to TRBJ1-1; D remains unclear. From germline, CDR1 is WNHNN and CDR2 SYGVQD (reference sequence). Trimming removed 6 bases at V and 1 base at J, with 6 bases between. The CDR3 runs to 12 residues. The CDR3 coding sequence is TGCGCCAGCAGGGGTTCGAACACTGAAGCTTTCTTT. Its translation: CASRGSNTEAFF.

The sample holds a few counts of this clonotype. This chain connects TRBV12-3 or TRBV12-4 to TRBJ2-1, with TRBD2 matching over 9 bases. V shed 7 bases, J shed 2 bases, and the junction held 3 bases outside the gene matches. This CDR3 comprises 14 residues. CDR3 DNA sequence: TGTGCCAGCAACGGCGGGAGGGCCTACAATGAGCAGTTCTTC. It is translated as CASNGGRAYNEQFF.

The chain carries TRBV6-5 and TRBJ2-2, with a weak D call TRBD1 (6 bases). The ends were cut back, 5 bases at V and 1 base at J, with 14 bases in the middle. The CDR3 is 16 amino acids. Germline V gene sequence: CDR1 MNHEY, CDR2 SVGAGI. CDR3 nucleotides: TGTGCCAGCAGTCACGACAGGATCCTGAACACCGGGGAGCTGTTTTTT. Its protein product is CASSHDRILNTGELFF.

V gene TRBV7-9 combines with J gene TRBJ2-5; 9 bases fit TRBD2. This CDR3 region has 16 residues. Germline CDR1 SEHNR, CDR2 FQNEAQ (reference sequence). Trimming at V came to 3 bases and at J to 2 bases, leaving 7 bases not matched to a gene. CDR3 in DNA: TGTGCCAGCAGCTTCAGGAGACTAGCGGTACAAGAGACCCAGTACTTC. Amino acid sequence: CASSFRRLAVQETQYF.

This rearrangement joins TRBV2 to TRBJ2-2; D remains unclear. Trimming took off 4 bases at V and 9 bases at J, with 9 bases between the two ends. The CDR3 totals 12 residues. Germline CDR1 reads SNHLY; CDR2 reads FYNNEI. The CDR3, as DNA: TGTGCCAGCAGTGTTACACAGAGGGAGCTGTTTTTT. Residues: CASSVTQRELFF. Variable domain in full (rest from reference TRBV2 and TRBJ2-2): EPEVTQTPSHQVTQMGQEVILRCVPISNHLYFYWYRQILGQKVEFLVSFYNNEISEKSEIFDDQFSVERPDGSNFTLKIRSTKLEDSAMYFCASSVTQRELFFGEGSRLTVL.

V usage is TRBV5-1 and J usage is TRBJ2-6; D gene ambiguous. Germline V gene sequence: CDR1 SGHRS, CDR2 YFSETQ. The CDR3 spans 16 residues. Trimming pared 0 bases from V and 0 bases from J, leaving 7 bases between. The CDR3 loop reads CASSLAPNSGANVLTF. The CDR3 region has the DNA TGCGCCAGCAGCTTGGCACCGAACTCTGGGGCCAACGTCCTGACTTTC.

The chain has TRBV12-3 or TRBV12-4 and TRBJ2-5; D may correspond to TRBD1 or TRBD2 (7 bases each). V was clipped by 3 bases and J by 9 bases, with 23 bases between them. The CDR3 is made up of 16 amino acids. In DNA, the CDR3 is TGTGCCAGCAGTTTTCGTACAGGGGCGGGGGTCGGGTCCCAGTACTTC. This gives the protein CASSFRTGAGVGSQYF.

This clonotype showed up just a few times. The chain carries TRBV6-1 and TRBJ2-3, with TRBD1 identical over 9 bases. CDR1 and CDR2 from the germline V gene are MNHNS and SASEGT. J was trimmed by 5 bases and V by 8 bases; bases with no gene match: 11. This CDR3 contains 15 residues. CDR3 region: CASPSGTGMIDTQYF. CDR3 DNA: TGTGCCAGCCCCTCCGGGACAGGGATGATAGATACGCAGTATTTT.

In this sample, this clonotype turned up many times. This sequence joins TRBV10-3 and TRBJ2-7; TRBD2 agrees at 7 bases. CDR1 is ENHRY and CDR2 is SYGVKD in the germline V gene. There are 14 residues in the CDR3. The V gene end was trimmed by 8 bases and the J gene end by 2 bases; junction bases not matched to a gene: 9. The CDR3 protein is CAIGPGTTAYEQYF. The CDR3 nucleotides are TGTGCCATCGGCCCCGGGACTACAGCCTACGAGCAGTACTTC.

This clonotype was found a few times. The DNA for the CDR3 is TGTGCCAGCAGTGTGGGACAGGGAGTCGACGAGCAGTACTTC. Amino acids: CASSVGQGVDEQYF. The genes are TRBV2 and TRBJ2-7, with 9 bases identical to TRBD1. The length of the CDR3 is 14 residues. V lost 4 bases and J lost 5; bases outside the gene matches: 6. Germline CDR1 and CDR2: SNHLY and FYNNEI. The whole variable domain, remainder taken from reference TRBV2 and TRBJ2-7, is EPEVTQTPSHQVTQMGQEVILRCVPISNHLYFYWYRQILGQKVEFLVSFYNNEISEKSEIFDDQFSVERPDGSNFTLKIRSTKLEDSAMYFCASSVGQGVDEQYFGPGTRLTVT.

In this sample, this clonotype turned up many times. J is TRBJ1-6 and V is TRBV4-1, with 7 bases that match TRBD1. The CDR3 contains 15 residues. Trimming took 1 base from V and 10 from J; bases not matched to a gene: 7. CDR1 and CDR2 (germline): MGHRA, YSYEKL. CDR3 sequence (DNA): TGCGCCAGCAGCCAAGTTCAGGGGGAGAAATCACCCCTCCACTTT. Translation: CASSQVQGEKSPLHF.

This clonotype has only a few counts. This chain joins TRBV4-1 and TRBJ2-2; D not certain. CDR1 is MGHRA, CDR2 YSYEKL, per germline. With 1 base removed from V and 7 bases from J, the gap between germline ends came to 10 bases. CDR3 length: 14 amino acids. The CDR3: CASSQARLGGELFF. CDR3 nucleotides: TGCGCCAGCAGCCAAGCTCGACTCGGCGGGGAGCTGTTTTTT.

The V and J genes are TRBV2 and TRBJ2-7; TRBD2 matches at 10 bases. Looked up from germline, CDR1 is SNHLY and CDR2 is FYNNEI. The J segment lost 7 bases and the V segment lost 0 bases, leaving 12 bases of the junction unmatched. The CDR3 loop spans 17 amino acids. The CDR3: CASSEASLLAGTVEQYF. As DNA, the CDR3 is TGTGCCAGCAGTGAAGCAAGTTTACTAGCGGGAACTGTAGAGCAGTACTTC. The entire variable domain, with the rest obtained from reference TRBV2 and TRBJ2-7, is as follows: EPEVTQTPSHQVTQMGQEVILRCVPISNHLYFYWYRQILGQKVEFLVSFYNNEISEKSEIFDDQFSVERPDGSNFTLKIRSTKLEDSAMYFCASSEASLLAGTVEQYFGPGTRLTVT.

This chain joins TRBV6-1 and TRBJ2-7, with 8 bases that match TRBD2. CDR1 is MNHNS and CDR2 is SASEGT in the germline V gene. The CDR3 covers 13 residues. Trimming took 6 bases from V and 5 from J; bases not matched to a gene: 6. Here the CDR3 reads CASRAGGDHEQYF. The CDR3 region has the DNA TGTGCCAGCAGGGCGGGAGGTGACCACGAGCAGTACTTC.

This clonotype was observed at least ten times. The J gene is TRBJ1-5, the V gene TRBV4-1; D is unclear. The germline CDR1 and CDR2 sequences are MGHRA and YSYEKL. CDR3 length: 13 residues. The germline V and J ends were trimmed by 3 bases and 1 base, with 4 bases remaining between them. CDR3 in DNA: TGCGCCAGCAGCCAGGGGAGCAATCAGCCCCAGCATTTT. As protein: CASSQGSNQPQHF.

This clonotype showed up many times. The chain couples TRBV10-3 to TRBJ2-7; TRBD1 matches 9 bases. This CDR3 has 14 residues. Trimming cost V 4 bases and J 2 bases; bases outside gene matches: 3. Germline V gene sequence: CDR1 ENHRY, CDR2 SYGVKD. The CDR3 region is CAISGQGGAYEQYF. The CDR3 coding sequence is TGTGCCATCAGTGGACAGGGGGGGGCCTACGAGCAGTACTTC.

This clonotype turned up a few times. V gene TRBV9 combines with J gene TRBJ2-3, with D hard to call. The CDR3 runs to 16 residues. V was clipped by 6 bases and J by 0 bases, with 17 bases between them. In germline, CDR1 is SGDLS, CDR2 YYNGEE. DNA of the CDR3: TGTGCCAGCACCCAAGAGCAGCCGATTAGCACAGATACGCAGTATTTT. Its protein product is CASTQEQPISTDTQYF.

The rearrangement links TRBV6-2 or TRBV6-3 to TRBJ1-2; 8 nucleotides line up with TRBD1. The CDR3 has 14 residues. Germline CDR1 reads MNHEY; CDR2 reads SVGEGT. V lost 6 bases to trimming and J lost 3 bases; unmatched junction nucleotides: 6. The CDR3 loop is CASRLTGAHYGYTF. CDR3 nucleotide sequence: TGTGCCAGCAGGCTGACAGGGGCCCACTATGGCTACACCTTC.

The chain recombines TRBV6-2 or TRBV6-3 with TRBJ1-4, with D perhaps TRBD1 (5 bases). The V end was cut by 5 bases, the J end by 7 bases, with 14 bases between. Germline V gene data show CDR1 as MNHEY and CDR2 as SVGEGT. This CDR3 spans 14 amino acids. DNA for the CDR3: TGTGCCAGCAGTGTCGGGGCAGGAAGTGAAAAACTGTTTTTT. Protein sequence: CASSVGAGSEKLFF.

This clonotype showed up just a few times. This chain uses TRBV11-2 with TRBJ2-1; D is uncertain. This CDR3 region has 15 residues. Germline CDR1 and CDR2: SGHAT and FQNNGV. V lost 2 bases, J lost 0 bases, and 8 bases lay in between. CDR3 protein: CASSLLRSSYNEQFF. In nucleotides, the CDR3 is TGTGCCAGCAGCTTACTAAGGAGCTCCTACAATGAGCAGTTCTTC. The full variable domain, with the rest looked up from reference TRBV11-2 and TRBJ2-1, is EAGVAQSPRYKIIEKRQSVAFWCNPISGHATLYWYQQILGQGPKLLIQFQNNGVVDDSQLPKDRFSAERLKGVDSTLKIQPAKLEDSAVYLCASSLLRSSYNEQFFGPGTRLTVL.

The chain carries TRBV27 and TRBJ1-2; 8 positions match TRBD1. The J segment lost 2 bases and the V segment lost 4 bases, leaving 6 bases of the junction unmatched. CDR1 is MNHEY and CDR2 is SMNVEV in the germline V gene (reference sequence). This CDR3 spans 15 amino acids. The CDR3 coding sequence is TGTGCCAGCAGTTCCGGACAGGGTAGGAACTATGGCTACACCTTC. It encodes CASSSGQGRNYGYTF.

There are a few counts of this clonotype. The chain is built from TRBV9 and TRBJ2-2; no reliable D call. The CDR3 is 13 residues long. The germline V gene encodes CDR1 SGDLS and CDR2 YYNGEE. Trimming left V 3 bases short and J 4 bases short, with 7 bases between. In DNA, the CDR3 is TGTGCCAGCAGCGCCGACTTCACCGGGGAGCTGTTTTTT. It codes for CASSADFTGELFF.

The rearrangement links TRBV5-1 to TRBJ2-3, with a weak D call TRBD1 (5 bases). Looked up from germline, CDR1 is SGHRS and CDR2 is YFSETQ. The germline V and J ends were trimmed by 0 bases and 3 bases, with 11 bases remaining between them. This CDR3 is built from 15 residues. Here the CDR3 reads CASSLEGAPTDTQYF. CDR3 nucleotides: TGCGCCAGCAGCTTGGAAGGGGCCCCTACAGATACGCAGTATTTT.

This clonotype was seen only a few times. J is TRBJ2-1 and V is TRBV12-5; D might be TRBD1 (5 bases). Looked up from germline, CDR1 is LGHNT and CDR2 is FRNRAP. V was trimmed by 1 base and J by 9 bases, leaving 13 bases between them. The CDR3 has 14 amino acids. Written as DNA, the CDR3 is TGTGCTAGTGGTTTGGCGACAGCGATCGGTGAGCAGTTCTTC. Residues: CASGLATAIGEQFF.

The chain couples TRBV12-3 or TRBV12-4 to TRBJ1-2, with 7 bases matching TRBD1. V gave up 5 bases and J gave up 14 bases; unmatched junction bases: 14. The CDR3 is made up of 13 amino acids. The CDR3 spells CASSDRQGAKYTF. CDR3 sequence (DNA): TGTGCCAGCAGTGATAGACAGGGCGCAAAATATACCTTC.

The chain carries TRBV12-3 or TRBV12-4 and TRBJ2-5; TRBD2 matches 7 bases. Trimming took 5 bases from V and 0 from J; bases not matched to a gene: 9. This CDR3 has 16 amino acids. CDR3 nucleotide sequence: TGTGCCAGCAGTCCCCGACGGGGGGAGTACCAAGAGACCCAGTACTTC. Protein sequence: CASSPRRGEYQETQYF.